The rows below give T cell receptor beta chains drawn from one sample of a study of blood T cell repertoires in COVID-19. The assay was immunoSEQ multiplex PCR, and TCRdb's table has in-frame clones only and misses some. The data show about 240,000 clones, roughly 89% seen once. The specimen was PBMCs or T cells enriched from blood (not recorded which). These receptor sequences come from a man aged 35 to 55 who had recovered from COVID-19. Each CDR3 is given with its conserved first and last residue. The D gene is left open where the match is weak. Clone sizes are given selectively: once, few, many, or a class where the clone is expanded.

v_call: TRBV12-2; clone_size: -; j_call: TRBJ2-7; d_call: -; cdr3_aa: CASRSPGLAGSYEQYF; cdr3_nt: TGTGCAAGTCGCTCCCCGGGACTAGCGGGATCCTACGAGCAGTACTTC
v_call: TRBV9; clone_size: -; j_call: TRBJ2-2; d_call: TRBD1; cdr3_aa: CASSVLKQGGTRELFF; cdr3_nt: TGTGCCAGCAGCGTACTCAAACAGGGGGGTACCAGGGAGCTGTTTTTT
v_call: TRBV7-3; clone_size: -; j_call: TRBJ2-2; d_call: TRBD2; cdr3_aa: CASSFSGGNTGELFF; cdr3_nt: TGTGCCAGCAGCTTTAGCGGGGGGAACACCGGGGAGCTGTTTTTT
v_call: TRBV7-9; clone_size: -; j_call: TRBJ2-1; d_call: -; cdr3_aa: CASSPGQGSYNEQFF; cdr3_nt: TGTGCCAGCAGCCCAGGACAAGGCTCCTACAATGAGCAGTTCTTC
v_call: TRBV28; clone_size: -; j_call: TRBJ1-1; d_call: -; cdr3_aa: CASSFLGHQNTEAFF; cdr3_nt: TGTGCCAGCAGTTTCCTGGGACATCAAAACACTGAAGCTTTCTTT
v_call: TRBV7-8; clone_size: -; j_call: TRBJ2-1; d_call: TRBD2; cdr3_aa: CASSPQGLGVFNEQFF; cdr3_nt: TGTGCCAGCAGCCCCCAAGGACTAGGGGTGTTCAATGAGCAGTTCTTC
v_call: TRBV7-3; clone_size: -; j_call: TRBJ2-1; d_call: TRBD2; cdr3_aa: CASSTGLAGHNEQFF; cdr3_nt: TGTGCCAGCAGCACCGGACTAGCGGGGCACAATGAGCAGTTCTTC
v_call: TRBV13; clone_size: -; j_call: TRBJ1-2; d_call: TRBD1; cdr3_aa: CASSPPRGGYTF; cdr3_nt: TGTGCCAGCAGCCCACCCAGGGGGGGCTACACCTTC
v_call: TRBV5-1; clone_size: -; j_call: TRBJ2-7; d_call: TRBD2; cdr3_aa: CASSLAPTSGGVRQYF; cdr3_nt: TGCGCCAGCAGCTTGGCCCCGACTAGCGGGGGGGTTCGGCAGTACTTC
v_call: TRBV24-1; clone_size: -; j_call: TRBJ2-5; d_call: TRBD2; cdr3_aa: CATSDDPSGIQETQYF; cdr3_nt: TGTGCCACCAGTGATGATCCTAGCGGGATTCAAGAGACCCAGTACTTC
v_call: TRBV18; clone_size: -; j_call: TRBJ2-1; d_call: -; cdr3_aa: CASSAGRRGVYNEQFF; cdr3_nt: TGTGCCAGCTCCGCCGGGCGGCGGGGAGTCTACAATGAGCAGTTCTTC
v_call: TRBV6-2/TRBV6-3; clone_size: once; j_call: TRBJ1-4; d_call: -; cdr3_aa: CASSYYGRGSEKLFF; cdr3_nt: TGTGCCAGCAGTTACTATGGGAGGGGGTCTGAAAAACTGTTTTTT
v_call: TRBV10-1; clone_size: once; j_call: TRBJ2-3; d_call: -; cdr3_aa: CASSRWPADTQYF; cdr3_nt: TGCGCCAGCAGCAGGTGGCCCGCAGATACGCAGTATTTT
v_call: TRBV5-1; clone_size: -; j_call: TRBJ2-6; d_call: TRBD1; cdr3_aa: CASSFGTGDSGANVLTF; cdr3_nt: TGCGCCAGCAGCTTCGGGACAGGGGATTCTGGGGCCAACGTCCTGACTTTC
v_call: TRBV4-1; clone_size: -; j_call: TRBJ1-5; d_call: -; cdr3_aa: CASSPPWEQQPQHF; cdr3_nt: TGCGCCAGCAGCCCGCCATGGGAGCAACAGCCCCAGCATTTT
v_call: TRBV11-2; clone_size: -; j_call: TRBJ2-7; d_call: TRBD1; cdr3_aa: CASSQDRQLYEQYF; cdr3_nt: TGTGCCAGCAGCCAGGACAGGCAATTGTACGAGCAGTACTTC
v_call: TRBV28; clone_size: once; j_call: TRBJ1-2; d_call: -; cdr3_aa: CASSSYRDFLAIGYTF; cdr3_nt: TGTGCCAGCAGTTCCTACCGGGATTTCCTAGCGATTGGCTACACCTTC
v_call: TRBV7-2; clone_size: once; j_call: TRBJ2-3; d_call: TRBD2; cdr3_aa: CASSPTILAGENTDTQYF; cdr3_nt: TGTGCCAGCAGCCCCACAATACTAGCGGGGGAAAACACAGATACGCAGTATTTT
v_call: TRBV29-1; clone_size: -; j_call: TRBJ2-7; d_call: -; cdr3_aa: CSVTSSSSYEQYF; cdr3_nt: TGCAGCGTCACAAGTTCCAGCTCCTACGAGCAGTACTTC
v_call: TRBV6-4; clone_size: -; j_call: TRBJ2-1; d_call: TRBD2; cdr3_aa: CASSERGGNNEQFF; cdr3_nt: TGTGCCAGCAGTGAACGGGGGGGGAACAATGAGCAGTTCTTC
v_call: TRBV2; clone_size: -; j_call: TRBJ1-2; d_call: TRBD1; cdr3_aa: CASSDGDRGRANYGYTF; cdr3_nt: TGTGCCAGCAGTGACGGGGACAGGGGGCGAGCTAACTATGGCTACACCTTC
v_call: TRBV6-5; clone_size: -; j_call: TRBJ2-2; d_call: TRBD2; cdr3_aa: CAMEGSGTDTGELFF; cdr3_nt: TGTGCCATGGAGGGTAGCGGGACTGACACCGGGGAGCTGTTTTTT
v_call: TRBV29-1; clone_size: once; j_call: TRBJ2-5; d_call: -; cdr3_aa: CSVSMTPQYQETQYF; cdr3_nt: TGCAGCGTTAGTATGACACCGCAGTACCAAGAGACCCAGTACTTC
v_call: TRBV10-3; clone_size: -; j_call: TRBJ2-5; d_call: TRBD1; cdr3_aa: CAISRDREETQYF; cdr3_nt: TGTGCCATCAGCAGGGACAGGGAAGAGACCCAGTACTTC
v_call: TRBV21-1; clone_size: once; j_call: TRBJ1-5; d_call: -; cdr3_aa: CASSKVTSPNQPQHF; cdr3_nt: TGTGCCAGCAGCAAAGTGACTAGTCCCAATCAGCCCCAGCATTTT
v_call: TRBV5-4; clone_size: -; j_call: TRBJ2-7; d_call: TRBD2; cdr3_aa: CASSGKTSGEGDEQYF; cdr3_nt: TGTGCCAGCAGCGGAAAGACTAGCGGGGAAGGCGACGAGCAGTACTTC
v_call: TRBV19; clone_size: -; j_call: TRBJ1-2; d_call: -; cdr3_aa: CASSANRPNYGYTF; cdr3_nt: TGTGCCAGTAGTGCTAACAGGCCTAACTATGGCTACACCTTC
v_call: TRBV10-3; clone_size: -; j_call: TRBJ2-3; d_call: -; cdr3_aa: CAIKGSSGRGGRDTQYF; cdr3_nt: TGTGCCATCAAAGGGTCTTCCGGACGGGGAGGAAGGGATACGCAGTATTTT
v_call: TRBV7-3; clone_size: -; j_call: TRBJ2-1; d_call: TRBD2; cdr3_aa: CASSLTAGGGTYNEQFF; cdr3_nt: TGTGCCAGCAGCTTAACGGCGGGAGGCGGGACCTACAATGAGCAGTTCTTC